A selection of T cell receptor beta chains follows, all from one sample in a study of Ad26.COV2.S vaccination and SARS-CoV-2 variants. Repertoires were generated with immunoSEQ multiplex PCR, while TCRdb's copy carries only in-frame clones and drops some. Of about 240,000 clones listed, around 87% are singletons. The sample in question was peripheral blood, obtained in a trial of Ad26.COV2.S vaccine versus placebo. These receptors were obtained from a person between 18 and 60 years old who received the Ad26.COV2.S COVID-19 vaccine or a placebo. The conserved cysteine and the conserved F or W are not part of the CDR3 here.

j_call cdr3_length v_call cdr3_aa
TRBJ1-4 13 TRBV13 ASSFGQVRGEKLF
TRBJ1-1 15 TRBV6-2/TRBV6-3 ASSPVRGDPMNTEAF
TRBJ2-2 13 TRBV6-5 ASSLSGGNTGELF
TRBJ1-6 14 TRBV4-3 ASSQDGGQTNSPLH
TRBJ2-2 16 TRBV4-3 ASSQLAGGALNTGELF
TRBJ2-1 13 TRBV25-1 ASSTGTNVYNEQF
TRBJ2-5 12 TRBV11-2 ASSLDPGGEVQY
TRBJ2-1 11 TRBV5-1 ASSLVLFKEQF
TRBJ2-5 14 TRBV19 ASSPAGGAWGETQY
TRBJ1-2 16 TRBV9 ASTASPGQPAIPYGYT
TRBJ1-5 13 TRBV19 ASSGMGGINQPQH
TRBJ2-3 11 TRBV19 ASSTLRTDTQY
TRBJ2-5 13 TRBV24-1 ATSDFKGPQETQY
TRBJ1-1 12 TRBV30 AWKFPRDNTEAF
TRBJ1-1 12 TRBV28 ASTPWGRNTEAF
TRBJ2-7 14 TRBV3-1/TRBV3-2 ASSSKLAGVPYEQY